This T cell receptor (beta chain) was observed in a study of blood T cell repertoires in COVID-19. Trimming removed 1 base from V and 5 bases from J, with 14 bases in between. Germline assignment: CDR1 MNHNS and CDR2 SASEGT. The CDR3 covers 15 residues. Libraries were prepared by immunoSEQ multiplex PCR; TCRdb keeps only in-frame clonotypes and omits some of them. The table has about 100,000 clones, roughly 85% seen once. The chain has TRBV6-1 and TRBJ1-1; D is perhaps TRBD1 (5 bases). The sequence was obtained from a woman in her 70s with acute or convalescent COVID-19. Sequenced sample: peripheral blood. DNA for the CDR3: TGTGCCAGCAGTGAAGAGGGGCGCATAGGGACTGAAGCTTTCTTT. Its translation: CASSEEGRIGTEAFF.